The clone carrying this T cell receptor (beta chain) showed up just once. Its antigen remains unknown. CDR3 size: 13 residues. V lost 3 bases, J lost 5 bases, and 9 bases lay in between. Germline V gene sequence: CDR1 SGHRS, CDR2 YFSETQ. Patients were newly diagnosed with stage II-IVA oral cavity squamous cell carcinoma without prior systemic or radiation treatment. The patients had HPV-negative, locally advanced oral cavity squamous cell carcinoma. The entry originates in a study of neoadjuvant anti-PD-1 for oral cavity cancer. Study background: Patients without progression got a fourth dose around day 43.

Study outcomes and limitations: With three patients per group, TCR findings need larger cohorts.

Here immunoSEQ multiplex PCR was the method, and the copy in TCRdb shows in-frame clones only, minus some. The table has around 17,000 clones, roughly three fifths seen once. The V and J genes are TRBV5-1 and TRBJ2-1, with a weak D call TRBD2 (5 bases). Sample: PBMCs, taken before nivolumab (anti-PD-1) treatment. The TCR was taken from a person between 40 and 79 years old with oral cavity squamous cell carcinoma. CDR3 protein: CASSSGLNNEQFF. Written as DNA, the CDR3 is TGCGCCAGCAGCTCTGGACTGAACAATGAGCAGTTCTTC.